This T cell receptor beta chain was profiled in a study of PD-1 blockade in classical Hodgkin lymphoma. Overall study findings and caveats: According to reports, newly diagnosed patients had lower baseline TCR diversity than healthy donors, and relapsed/refractory patients had lower baseline TCR diversity still.

Produced via immunoSEQ multiplex PCR; TCRdb's table is partial and in-frame only. The data hold more than 30,000 clones, with 77% observed a single time. The time point: cycle 4 day 1 (C4D1), after about 6 weeks of nivolumab. All trial patients relapsed after autologous stem cell transplantation. V lost 7 bases and J lost 2, with 16 bases in between. Per germline, CDR1 LNHDA and CDR2 SQIVND (reference sequence). There are 15 residues in the CDR3. Worth noting for this clone: Its antigen is as yet unknown.

The source material was peripheral blood mononuclear cells (PBMCs), sampled before the fourth cycle of nivolumab. The genes are TRBV19 and TRBJ2-3; D may be TRBD2 (6 bases). The source is a human donor with classical Hodgkin lymphoma. The CDR3 sequence is CASKTRGIPTDTQYF. The CDR3 DNA sequence: TGTGCCAGTAAGACTAGGGGAATCCCCACAGATACGCAGTATTTT.